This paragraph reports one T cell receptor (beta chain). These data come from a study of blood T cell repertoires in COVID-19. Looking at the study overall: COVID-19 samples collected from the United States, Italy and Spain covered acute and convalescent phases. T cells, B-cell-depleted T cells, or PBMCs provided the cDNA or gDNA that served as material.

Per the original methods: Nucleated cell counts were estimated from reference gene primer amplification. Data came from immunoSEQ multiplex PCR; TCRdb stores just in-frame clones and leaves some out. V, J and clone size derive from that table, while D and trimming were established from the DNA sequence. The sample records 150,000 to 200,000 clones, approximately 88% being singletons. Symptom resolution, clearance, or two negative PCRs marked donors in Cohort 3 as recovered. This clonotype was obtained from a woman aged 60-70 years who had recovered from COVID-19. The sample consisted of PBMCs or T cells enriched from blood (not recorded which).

CDR3 bases: TGTGCCAGCAGCTTCGCCGGACAGATACTAAATCAGCCCCAGCATTTT. Its protein is CASSFAGQILNQPQHF. This chain uses TRBV5-8 with TRBJ1-5; the D gene is possibly TRBD1 (6 bases). CDR1 is SGHTS, CDR2 YDEGEE, per germline. Trimming shortened V by 2 bases and J by 4 bases, and 16 bases separated the two germline ends. This CDR3 spans 16 amino acids.